This TCR beta chain was captured by sequencing in a study of T-cell reconstitution after alpha-beta-depleted transplantation in children (TCRdb year 2016). About the investigation overall: Using TCR repertoire profiling, the study quantitatively followed how T-cell immune reconstitution unfolded in children after TCRalphabeta/CD19-depleted allogeneic hematopoietic cell transplantation. Points the paper makes about the study in general: In some patients, high TCRbeta diversity at day 60 was attributed to recipient T cells and intrathymic progenitors that had survived conditioning. The frequencies of hyperexpanded clones fell over the following months, and after one year, T-cell counts and TCRbeta diversity were mostly attributed to newly produced T cells. The apparently early alphabetaT-cell count recovery about two months after transplant was reportedly dependent on only several hundred rapidly expanded clones derived from non-depleted graft cells.

Libraries were prepared through PCR. The sequencer listed for this sample is Illumina HiSeq 2500. TCR library preparation used molecular barcoding, with unique molecular identifiers applied to normalize quantification of the TCRbeta repertoire. TCRdb redid the processing of the public reads, applying fastp at Q25 and MiXCR, and retained in-frame beta chains. Each record represents a unique CDR3 protein, reported with the most common genes and DNA among its rows. Present in this sample are under 150,000 distinct CDR3 sequences, 9.7% of which were seen just once. The top ten clonotypes cover 20% to 30% of the sample. Trimming accounts for 5 bases at V and 1 base at J, while the number of junction bases matched to no gene is 2. The germline V gene provides CDR1 SGHTA and CDR2 FQGNSA. The CDR3 runs 16 residues from the cysteine to the phenylalanine. The retained sequence is limited to the CDR3, 48 bases, with the frame set at the first base.

As regards this clonotype: Its antigen remains undetermined. No per-base quality is available; no much larger clone lies one base away.

Taken with the paper, the label for treatment or condition translates to: allogeneic hematopoietic cell transplantation with graft depleted of TCRalphabeta T cells and CD19 B cells. The children who served as transplant recipients had been given grafts of TCRalphabeta/CD19-depleted allogeneic hematopoietic cells. The clonotype comes from a girl less than two years old who had a stem cell transplant for combined immunodeficiency, so the T cells may come from the graft donor. Recombination connected TRBV7-2 to TRBJ2-1, with 13 middle bases fitting TRBD2. Sequenced here: PBMCs, mostly from graft donor cells, sampled 180 days after TCRalphabeta/CD19-depleted stem cell transplant. In nucleotides, the sequence is TGTGCCAGCAGCCGGACTAGCGGGAGTTCCTACAATGAGCAGTTCTTC. Its amino acids are CASSRTSGSSYNEQFF. Extended through the reference TRBV7-2 and TRBJ2-1 proteins, this CDR3 yields the full variable domain: GAGVSQSPSNKVTEKGKDVELRCDPISGHTALYWYRQSLGQGLEFLIYFQGNSAPDKSGLPSDRFSAERTGGSVSTLTIQRTQQEDSAVYLCASSRTSGSSYNEQFFGPGTRLTVL.